The T cell receptor (beta chain) described here comes from a study of blood T cell repertoires in COVID-19 (dated by TCRdb to 2020 to 2022). As for the study more broadly: The collaborator samples originated in the United States, Italy and Spain and spanned the acute and convalescent phases of COVID-19. Sample metadata almost always included a de-identified subject ID, COVID-19 status, age in years and sex. The repertoires were released in a freely available public database meant as a resource for research on the immune response to SARS-CoV-2. The samples were drawn from the first 160 participants of the ongoing ImmuneRACE study and from over 950 subjects provided by 6 global collaborators. The material from the prospective study consisted of cDNA or gDNA derived from T cells, B-cell-depleted T cells, or PBMCs. Subjects who had been exposed to COVID-19, were actively infected with it, or had recovered from it provided the deeply sampled blood TCRbeta repertoires that made up the dataset. Where available, HLA class I and class II types were obtained from metadata supplied by the sample provider rather than from assay-based typing. What the research found in general, with its limitations: The amount of clinical and demographic metadata varied by source and participant and was provided uncurated.

Each collaborating institution followed its own protocols to collect whole blood in K2EDTA tubes. Collaborator samples were shipped for TCRbeta analysis as frozen whole blood, isolated PBMCs, or DNA extracted from either sample type. TCRbeta CDR3 regions were amplified from genomic DNA by means of the immunoSEQ Assay, a bias-controlled multiplex PCR. In the paper's pipeline: Within the assay, amplification of reference gene primers was used to estimate how many nucleated cells each sample contained. Sequence reads were collapsed and filtered to measure the absolute abundance of every unique TCRbeta CDR3 rearrangement. For each sample, productive Simpson clonality was calculated by taking the square root of Simpson's diversity index across productive rearrangements. In its TCRdb copy, this immuneACCESS table keeps in-frame sequences only and misses some clones. Where compared with another copy, unresolved V genes explain less than half of these, and the others have no known cause. The DNA was the basis for D and trimming; V, J and clone size are from that table. A total of about 170,000 clones appear in this sample, 65% to 85% of them only once. The ten most abundant clones make up around 9.9% of the sample.

From the cysteine up to the phenylalanine, the CDR3 has a length of 12 residues. The read is trimmed to its CDR3 DNA, 36 bases read in frame from base 1. The V end loses 2 bases and the J end loses 8 bases, and a stretch of 7 bases separates them. CDR1 SGHTA and CDR2 FQGNSA are derived from the germline V gene. Concerning this clone itself: What antigen it recognizes has not been identified. No base quality values were provided; no much bigger clone lies one nucleotide off.

This receptor was identified in a man between 65 and 79 years old with active or convalescent COVID-19. Here the chain combines TRBV7-2 and TRBJ2-1; the D gene cannot be resolved reliably. Sequenced: peripheral blood. The bases read TGTGCCAGCAGCTTAACTGGGCATGAGCAGTTCTTC. This is translated as CASSLTGHEQFF.